This entry concerns a single TCR beta chain. What it recognizes is unknown. Germline CDR1 and CDR2: SEHNR and FQNEAQ (reference sequence). This CDR3 is 16 amino acids long. The junction had 10 bases not matched to a gene; V was cut back by 5 bases and J by 3 bases. The data belong to a study of T cell clones after liver transplantation. Across the whole study: Samples came from ITN030ST, which attempted immunosuppression withdrawal within 2 years of liver transplantation. Study results and caveats: Post-transplant, graft-donor-reactive CD4 TCRbeta sequences in blood dropped significantly in 5 of 8 subjects.

Assay: immunoSEQ multiplex PCR; the TCRdb copy retains only in-frame clones and omits some. The sample records over 90,000 clones, around 80% being singletons. The receptor's source is a human patient who received a liver transplant. Some T cells may be supplied by the graft donor. Material: CD4+ T cells from blood, obtained approximately 43 months after liver transplant. The chain recombines TRBV7-9 with TRBJ1-3; the match to TRBD1 covers 7 bases. The CDR3 reads CASSLKGDRIGNTIYF. CDR3 nucleotides: TGTGCCAGCAGCCTGAAGGGGGACAGAATTGGAAACACCATATATTTT.